A selection of T cell receptor beta chains follows, all from one sample in a study of CD8 T cells in ankylosing spondylitis. TCRdb analysed the 5' RACE reads with MiXCR anew, one entry per CDR3 protein. Among a few hundred thousand distinct CDR3 sequences listed, 15% to 20% were seen once. Sequencing input: blood, either unsorted or a sorted T cell fraction (not recorded which). Every receptor here comes from a male donor with ankylosing spondylitis or in good health (not recorded which). CDR3s include the opening cysteine and the closing phenylalanine or tryptophan. D genes are given only for firm matches. Rows give clone size only sometimes, using once, few, many, or a class for an expanded clone.

abundance	v_gene	j_gene	d_gene	CDR3aa	CDR3nt
many	TRBV12-3/TRBV12-4	TRBJ2-7	NA	CASRPQGNYEQYF	TGTGCCAGCAGACCCCAGGGTAACTACGAGCAGTACTTC
many	TRBV3-1	TRBJ2-1	NA	CASSHPRIHEQFF	TGTGCCAGCAGCCACCCTAGGATTCATGAGCAGTTCTTC
NA	TRBV29-1	TRBJ2-1	TRBD1	CSDGQGEFF	TGCAGCGATGGACAGGGCGAGTTCTTC
few	TRBV5-6	TRBJ2-2	NA	CASSLVWDTGELFF	TGTGCCAGCAGCTTGGTCTGGGACACCGGGGAGCTGTTTTTT
NA	TRBV11-1	TRBJ2-7	NA	CASSLAAGHGLPVYEQYF	TGTGCCAGCAGCTTGGCGGCAGGACACGGGCTACCCGTTTACGAGCAGTACTTC
few	TRBV12-3/TRBV12-4	TRBJ2-2	TRBD2	CASSPGTSVTNTGELFF	TGTGCCAGCAGTCCCGGGACTAGCGTTACGAACACCGGGGAGCTGTTTTTT
NA	TRBV5-6	TRBJ2-3	NA	CASSFRSYTDTQYF	TGTGCCAGCAGCTTTCGGTCCTACACAGATACGCAGTATTTT
many	TRBV7-9	TRBJ2-5	TRBD1	CASSPGTGVQETQYF	TGTGCCAGCAGCCCCGGGACAGGGGTCCAAGAGACCCAGTACTTC
few	TRBV24-1	TRBJ2-5	NA	CATRGTGQETQYF	TGTGCCACCAGGGGAACGGGACAAGAGACCCAGTACTTC
NA	TRBV20-1	TRBJ1-1	NA	CSARAQDTSLAFF	TGCAGTGCTAGAGCACAGGACACATCTCTCGCTTTCTTT
NA	TRBV4-3	TRBJ2-1	NA	CASSPGGAEQFF	TGCGCCAGCAGCCCCGGCGGCGCTGAGCAGTTCTTC
NA	TRBV9	TRBJ2-5	TRBD1	CASSVAQGAAETQYF	TGTGCCAGCAGCGTAGCCCAGGGGGCGGCGGAGACCCAGTACTTC
NA	TRBV7-8	TRBJ2-2	NA	CASSLVGPGLFF	TGTGCCAGCAGCTTAGTGGGACCGGGACTGTTTTTT
many	TRBV12-3/TRBV12-4	TRBJ2-1	TRBD2	CASSLTSGTYNEQFF	TGTGCCAGCAGTTTGACTAGCGGGACCTACAATGAGCAGTTCTTC
NA	TRBV27	TRBJ2-3	NA	CASRSAGVSADTQYF	TGTGCCAGCAGATCAGCAGGGGTGTCGGCAGATACGCAGTATTTT